These 18 T cell receptor beta chains were sequenced from one sample in a study of T cells expressing NK-cell markers. Using the 5' RACE reads, TCRdb records one entry per CDR3 protein without DNA. In total, the table holds 550,000 to 600,000 distinct CDR3 sequences. The material sequenced was blood T cells: a sorted CD56 or NKG2C T cell subset, CD4+ or CD8+ T cells, or bulk PBMC T cells (not recorded which). The receptors were sampled from a man between 18 and 29 years old in good health.

The chain employs TRBV11-2 and TRBJ2-1; TCRdb outputs TRBD1, but without DNA this stays unchecked. CDR3 length: 16 residues. Germline lookup yields CDR1 SGHAT and CDR2 FQNNGV. The CDR3 is CASSLQGLSSYNEQFF.

This chain uses TRBV15 with TRBJ2-2; as DNA is missing, the TRBD2 call by TCRdb cannot be tested. The CDR3 extends over 16 amino acids. CDR1 LNHNV and CDR2 YYDKDF come from the germline V gene (reference sequence). The CDR3 loop reads CATRGGSGRAPGELFF. Based on the CDR3 plus reference TRBV15 and TRBJ2-2, the full variable domain is DAMVIQNPRYQVTQFGKPVTLSCSQTLNHNVMYWYQQKSSQAPKLLFHYYDKDFNNEADTPDNFQSRRPNTSFCFLDIRSPGLGDTAMYLCATRGGSGRAPGELFFGEGSRLTVL.

The rearrangement uses TRBV18 and TRBJ2-7; there is no DNA to check the TCRdb D call of TRBD1. CDR1 and CDR2 (germline): KGHSH, LQKENI. The CDR3 consists of 13 residues. The CDR3 is CASSPTQGYEQYF.

The V call is TRBV20-1, the J call TRBJ2-5; lacking DNA, the TRBD1 call made by TCRdb goes unchecked. The CDR3 runs to 12 residues. The germline V gene has CDR1 DFQATT and CDR2 SNEGSKA (reference sequence). This chain's CDR3 is CSASGTLETQYF.

This rearrangement joins TRBV20-1 to TRBJ2-1. CDR1 is DFQATT, CDR2 SNEGSKA, per germline (reference sequence). There are 15 residues in the CDR3. The CDR3 reads CSAISYRSSYNEQFF.

The chain employs TRBV7-2 and TRBJ1-2; TCRdb calls TRBD1, which cannot be checked without DNA. Germline lookup yields CDR1 SGHTA and CDR2 FQGNSA. CDR3 length: 16 residues. CDR3 sequence: CASSQGQGRANYGYTF. Filled out from reference TRBV7-2 and TRBJ1-2, the complete variable domain reads GAGVSQSPSNKVTEKGKDVELRCDPISGHTALYWYRQSLGQGLEFLIYFQGNSAPDKSGLPSDRFSAERTGGSVSTLTIQRTQQEDSAVYLCASSQGQGRANYGYTFGSGTRLTVV.

The V gene is TRBV11-2, the J gene TRBJ2-2; TCRdb outputs TRBD1, but without DNA this stays unchecked. Germline V gives CDR1 SGHAT, CDR2 FQNNGV. This CDR3 is 15 amino acids long. CDR3 sequence: CASSQGAISAGELFF. The entire variable domain, with the rest obtained from reference TRBV11-2 and TRBJ2-2, is as follows: EAGVAQSPRYKIIEKRQSVAFWCNPISGHATLYWYQQILGQGPKLLIQFQNNGVVDDSQLPKDRFSAERLKGVDSTLKIQPAKLEDSAVYLCASSQGAISAGELFFGEGSRLTVL.

The rearrangement uses TRBV11-2 and TRBJ2-3; TCRdb returns TRBD2, unconfirmable since there is no DNA. This CDR3 has 15 residues. Germline V gene sequence: CDR1 SGHAT, CDR2 FQNNGV. The CDR3 is CASSSRGGKSDTQYF.

The genes are TRBV11-2 and TRBJ1-1. The CDR3 extends over 14 amino acids. Germline CDR1 reads SGHAT; CDR2 reads FQNNGV. The CDR3: CASSTARTTTEAFF.

This chain connects TRBV29-1 to TRBJ1-3; TCRdb reports TRBD1, a call that lacks DNA to check it against. Germline values: CDR1 SQVTM, CDR2 ANQGSEA. The length of the CDR3 is 13 residues. CDR3 loop: CSVVGDRMDTIYF.

The chain couples TRBV11-1 to TRBJ2-1; TCRdb calls TRBD1, which cannot be checked without DNA. Germline values: CDR1 SGHAT, CDR2 FQDESV (reference sequence). The CDR3 totals 18 residues. The CDR3 spells CASSSTRQGKVSYNEQFF.

CDR3 residues: CASGTHSNQPQHF. The genes are TRBV12-3 or TRBV12-4 and TRBJ1-5; TCRdb calls TRBD1, which cannot be checked without DNA. The CDR3 sequence is 13 residues long.

The chain recombines TRBV5-1 with TRBJ2-3; TCRdb lists TRBD2, though no DNA is available to test this call. The CDR3 covers 18 residues. The germline gives CDR1 SGHRS, CDR2 YFSETQ. The CDR3 here is CASSLAAAGLADTDTQYF.

The chain recombines TRBV3-1 with TRBJ2-1; without DNA, the TCRdb call of TRBD1 cannot be checked. CDR1 is LGHDT, CDR2 YNNKEL, per germline (reference sequence). The CDR3 covers 18 residues. The CDR3 loop reads CASSQGHRLEITYNEQFF.

The chain employs TRBV5-1 and TRBJ2-7; the D call of TRBD2 rests on TCRdb alone, since no DNA is present to check it. CDR3 length: 14 amino acids. Looked up from germline, CDR1 is SGHRS and CDR2 is YFSETQ. The CDR3 here is CASSGLAGVYEQYF.

This sequence joins TRBV24-1 and TRBJ2-4; the D call of TRBD1 rests on TCRdb alone, since no DNA is present to check it. CDR3 size: 14 residues. Germline CDR1 is KGHDR and CDR2 is SFDVKD. The CDR3 reads CATSDTREQNIQYF.

The V call is TRBV12-3 or TRBV12-4, the J call TRBJ1-4; the D call from TCRdb, TRBD1, cannot be confirmed without DNA. The CDR3 is 14 residues long. The CDR3 sequence: CASSVGTGSEKLFF.

The V and J genes are TRBV6-1 and TRBJ2-5; TCRdb reports TRBD1, a call that lacks DNA to check it against. Germline CDR1 MNHNS, CDR2 SASEGT. The CDR3 extends over 13 amino acids. The CDR3: CASSAGTQETQYF.